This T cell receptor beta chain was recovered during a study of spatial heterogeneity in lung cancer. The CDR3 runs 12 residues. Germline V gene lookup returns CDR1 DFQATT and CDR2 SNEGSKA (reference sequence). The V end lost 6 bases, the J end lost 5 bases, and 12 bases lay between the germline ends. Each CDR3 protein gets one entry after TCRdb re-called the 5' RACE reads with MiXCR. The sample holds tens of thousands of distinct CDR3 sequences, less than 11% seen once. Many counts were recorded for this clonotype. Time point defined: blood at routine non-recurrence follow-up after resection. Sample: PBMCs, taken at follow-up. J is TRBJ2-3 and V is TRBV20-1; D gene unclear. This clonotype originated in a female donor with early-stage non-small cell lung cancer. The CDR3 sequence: CSALPGQDTQYF. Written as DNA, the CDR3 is TGCAGTGCCCTCCCCGGTCAAGATACGCAGTATTTT.